This T cell receptor beta chain is drawn from a study of T cells in Graves' hyperthyroidism and ophthalmopathy. Study summary: It was at initial diagnosis, before any treatment, that peripheral blood was collected. Study-wide points: Most clonotypes expanded in the thyroid (above 0.001) were also present in blood.

The germline V gene has CDR1 DFQATT and CDR2 SNEGSKA (reference sequence). Between the trimmed V and J ends, which lost 1 base and 2 bases, there was a span of 8 bases. The CDR3 consists of 13 residues. Template material for amplifying TCR beta CDR3 regions consisted of RNA transcripts. The HTBI set primed first-round TCR CDR3 RT-PCR. Each CDR3 protein is one row after TCRdb ran MiXCR on the multiplex PCR reads. Here the sample spans 450,000 to 650,000 distinct CDR3 sequences, less than 25% being singletons. This clonotype was recorded many times. Its target is not known. Patients aged 18 to 65 had newly diagnosed hyperthyroidism of under 2 months' duration. Thyroid ultrasound, orbital computed tomography, clinical symptoms, and serum thyroxine and TRAb underpinned diagnoses.

The chain employs TRBV20-1 and TRBJ1-2; unclear D gene. The TCR sequence derives from a man between 18 and 29 years old with Graves' hyperthyroidism. What was sequenced was blood. The CDR3 is CSARAEENYGYTF. The CDR3 nucleotides read TGCAGTGCTAGAGCGGAGGAGAACTATGGCTACACCTTC.